A selection of T cell receptor beta chains follows, all from one sample in a study of blood T cell repertoires in COVID-19. Generated by immunoSEQ multiplex PCR, the TCRdb table keeps only in-frame clones and is missing some. The table lists around 230,000 clones, about nine tenths of them singletons, with around 6.9% in the top ten. Sequenced sample: peripheral blood. These TCRs come from a man between 60 and 75 years old who had recovered from COVID-19. Both conserved end residues are part of each CDR3. A D gene is named only where the DNA matches it firmly. Only some rows state a clone size, as once, few, many or a class for expanded clones.

clone_size j_call d_call v_call cdr3_aa cdr3_nt
NA TRBJ1-5 NA TRBV27 CASRWDMYSNQPQHF TGTGCCAGCAGGTGGGACATGTATAGCAATCAGCCCCAGCATTTT
NA TRBJ2-5 NA TRBV6-1 CASSESAGRQTQYF TGTGCCAGCAGTGAGTCAGCAGGGAGGCAGACCCAGTACTTC
NA TRBJ1-2 NA TRBV28 CASSQQGRGYTF TGTGCCAGCAGTCAGCAGGGTCGGGGCTACACCTTC
NA TRBJ1-5 TRBD1 TRBV18 CASSPTGAVQPQHF TGTGCCAGCTCACCGACAGGGGCGGTCCAGCCCCAGCATTTT
NA TRBJ2-3 TRBD2 TRBV6-1 CASSDESRGPGLVTDTQYF TGTGCCAGCAGTGACGAATCTCGGGGACCTGGACTAGTTACAGATACGCAGTATTTT
NA TRBJ2-1 NA TRBV19 CASTKRGGTNNEQFF TGTGCCAGTACAAAGAGGGGGGGAACTAACAATGAGCAGTTCTTC
NA TRBJ1-1 NA TRBV11-3 CASSLHWNTEAFF TGTGCCAGCAGCTTACACTGGAACACTGAAGCTTTCTTT
once TRBJ2-1 NA TRBV24-1 CATSAYGGGSYNEQFF TGTGCCACCAGCGCCTATGGGGGCGGCTCCTACAATGAGCAGTTCTTC
NA TRBJ1-1 NA TRBV5-1 CASSLTGRTGDTEAFF TGCGCCAGCAGCTTGACCGGACGGACTGGAGACACTGAAGCTTTCTTT
NA TRBJ2-7 TRBD2 TRBV27 CASGRDGRDYEQYF TGTGCCAGCGGGAGGGACGGCCGTGACTACGAGCAGTACTTC
few TRBJ1-5 NA TRBV5-1 CASSPKGGDGQPQHF TGCGCCAGCAGCCCCAAAGGCGGGGACGGGCAGCCCCAGCATTTT
NA TRBJ2-7 NA TRBV6-5 CASSYWGRVEAQYF TGTGCCAGCAGTTACTGGGGCAGGGTCGAAGCGCAGTACTTC
NA TRBJ1-2 NA TRBV5-1 CASSLGSAYGYTF TGCGCCAGCAGCTTGGGCAGTGCCTATGGCTACACCTTC
NA TRBJ2-3 NA TRBV6-5 CASSSVTSFVDTQYF TGTGCCAGCAGCTCCGTCACTAGCTTTGTGGATACGCAGTATTTT
NA TRBJ1-4 NA TRBV3-1/TRBV3-2 CASSQSGLSNEKLFF TGTGCCAGCAGCCAGTCAGGATTAAGTAATGAAAAACTGTTTTTT
NA TRBJ2-3 NA TRBV28 CASSFNRARGQYF TGTGCCAGCAGTTTTAACAGGGCTAGAGGGCAGTATTTT
once TRBJ1-2 NA TRBV19 CASGGHSAYGYTF TGTGCCAGTGGAGGTCACAGTGCCTATGGCTACACCTTC
once TRBJ2-7 TRBD1 TRBV5-5 CASSWTGAEQYF TGTGCCAGCAGCTGGACAGGGGCCGAGCAGTACTTC
NA TRBJ2-2 TRBD2 TRBV7-6 CASSLSGGPLTGELFF TGTGCCAGCAGCTTGAGCGGGGGGCCGTTGACCGGGGAGCTGTTTTTT
NA TRBJ2-1 NA TRBV7-6 CASSLEVAANLNEQFF TGTGCCAGCAGCTTAGAGGTAGCGGCGAATCTCAATGAGCAGTTCTTC
NA TRBJ2-5 NA TRBV7-9 CASSLGTAEETQYF TGTGCCAGCAGCTTAGGGACAGCAGAAGAGACCCAGTACTTC
NA TRBJ2-3 TRBD1 TRBV6-5 CASSYVGQGSTDTQYF TGTGCCAGCAGTTACGTGGGACAGGGCAGCACAGATACGCAGTATTTT
NA TRBJ1-2 NA TRBV6-5 CASSWGSGAIVYTF TGTGCCAGCAGTTGGGGATCGGGAGCTATTGTCTACACCTTC
NA TRBJ2-1 TRBD2 TRBV3-1/TRBV3-2 CASSTSGGPYNEQFF TGTGCCAGCAGCACAAGCGGGGGGCCTTACAATGAGCAGTTCTTC
NA TRBJ2-5 NA TRBV29-1 CSVEIGRAKTQYF TGCAGCGTTGAGATTGGCAGGGCCAAGACCCAGTACTTC
NA TRBJ2-1 TRBD2 TRBV4-2 CASSQDGLAGGGYNEQFF TGTGCCAGCAGCCAAGATGGACTAGCGGGGGGAGGGTACAATGAGCAGTTCTTC
once TRBJ2-5 NA TRBV5-1 CAGGGRPGETQYF TGCGCCGGCGGGGGCCGACCGGGGGAGACCCAGTACTTC
NA TRBJ1-3 NA TRBV9 CASSEEQGNTIYF TGTGCCAGCAGTGAAGAACAGGGAAACACCATATATTTT
few TRBJ1-1 TRBD1 TRBV5-1 CASSLARDRWATTEAFF TGCGCCAGCAGCTTGGCTCGGGACAGGTGGGCGACCACTGAAGCTTTCTTT
NA TRBJ2-7 NA TRBV29-1 CSALGRGSHEQYF TGCAGCGCGCTAGGTCGGGGATCCCACGAGCAGTACTTC
NA TRBJ1-2 NA TRBV5-1 CASSLDKNYGYTF TGCGCCAGCAGCCTCGACAAAAACTATGGCTACACCTTC
once TRBJ1-5 NA TRBV19 CASSTAGRGQPQHF TGTGCCAGTAGTACCGCCGGAAGGGGCCAGCCCCAGCATTTT
NA TRBJ2-2 NA TRBV6-5 CASSRGNTGELFF TGTGCCAGCAGTAGGGGTAACACCGGGGAGCTGTTTTTT
NA TRBJ2-5 NA TRBV7-8 CASSRKLGETQYF TGTGCCAGCAGCCGTAAGCTAGGAGAGACCCAGTACTTC
once TRBJ2-7 NA TRBV27 CASSVLSGTYEQYF TGTGCCAGCAGCGTGCTAAGCGGAACCTACGAGCAGTACTTC
NA TRBJ1-1 NA TRBV3-1/TRBV3-2 CASSRHGTVLEAFF TGTGCCAGCAGCCGGCATGGGACTGTCCTTGAAGCTTTCTTT
NA TRBJ2-3 TRBD1 TRBV5-1 CASSSTGTGYGATQYF TGCGCCAGCAGCTCCACCGGGACAGGGTATGGGGCTACGCAGTATTTT
few TRBJ2-1 TRBD1 TRBV9 CASSRRTGGPQYNEQFF TGTGCCAGCAGCAGACGGACAGGGGGCCCACAATACAATGAGCAGTTCTTC
NA TRBJ2-1 NA TRBV30 CAWNGQARNEQFF TGTGCCTGGAATGGACAAGCTAGGAATGAGCAGTTCTTC
NA TRBJ2-2 TRBD1 TRBV5-1 CASSPTGDTGELFF TGCGCCAGCAGCCCGACAGGGGACACCGGGGAGCTGTTTTTT
NA TRBJ2-3 NA TRBV6-5 CASKRELAGTQYF TGTGCCAGCAAAAGGGAACTAGCCGGTACGCAGTATTTT
NA TRBJ2-2 NA TRBV3-1/TRBV3-2 CASSPVRLGTGELFF TGTGCCAGCAGCCCGGTTCGACTCGGCACCGGGGAGCTGTTTTTT
few TRBJ1-1 NA TRBV2 CASRGGRANTEAFF TGTGCCAGCAGGGGGGGACGGGCGAACACTGAAGCTTTCTTT
NA TRBJ1-4 NA TRBV30 CAWSLNEKLFF TGTGCCTGGAGCCTTAATGAAAAACTGTTTTTT
NA TRBJ1-3 TRBD1 TRBV6-6 CASNGQGGNTIYF TGTGCCAGCAATGGACAGGGAGGAAACACCATATATTTT
NA TRBJ1-2 TRBD1 TRBV7-8 CASSLRDRPQSGYGYTF TGTGCCAGCAGCTTAAGGGACAGGCCACAGTCGGGCTATGGCTACACCTTC
NA TRBJ1-1 NA TRBV5-1 CASSRRDGDRAFF TGCGCCAGCAGCCGGAGGGACGGGGACCGGGCTTTCTTT
NA TRBJ1-2 NA TRBV5-6 CASSLVWSGDDGYTF TGTGCCAGCAGCTTGGTGTGGTCAGGGGATGATGGCTACACCTTC
NA TRBJ1-2 TRBD1 TRBV30 CAWSQGRFYGYTF TGTGCCTGGTCACAGGGGAGGTTCTATGGCTACACCTTC
few TRBJ2-2 TRBD1 TRBV18 CASSQPGQGATGELFF TGTGCCAGCTCACAGCCGGGACAGGGGGCTACCGGGGAGCTGTTTTTT
NA TRBJ2-1 TRBD1 TRBV2 CASSGTGQGVTNEQFF TGTGCCAGCAGCGGGACAGGACAGGGCGTGACGAATGAGCAGTTCTTC
NA TRBJ1-3 NA TRBV7-4 CASSLESPSGNTIYF TGTGCCAGCAGCTTAGAGAGCCCCTCTGGAAACACCATATATTTT
NA TRBJ1-6 NA TRBV7-2 CASSYARRGSPLHF TGTGCCAGCAGCTATGCCCGGAGGGGATCACCCCTCCACTTT
NA TRBJ1-5 NA TRBV10-1 CASIGGQPQHF TGCGCCAGCATCGGGGGTCAGCCCCAGCATTTT
NA TRBJ2-4 TRBD1 TRBV3-1/TRBV3-2 CASSQSGTVKNIQYF TGTGCCAGCAGCCAATCCGGGACAGTTAAAAACATTCAGTACTTC
NA TRBJ2-3 TRBD2 TRBV10-2 CATLTSGGRDTQYF TGCGCCACTTTGACTAGCGGGGGACGAGATACGCAGTATTTT
few TRBJ1-5 TRBD1 TRBV6-5 CASSYSRGLPQHF TGTGCCAGCAGTTACTCAAGGGGGCTGCCCCAGCATTTT
once TRBJ1-6 NA TRBV6-5 CATRRTSSYNSPLHF TGTGCCACCCGACGGACTAGCTCCTATAATTCACCCCTCCACTTT
NA TRBJ1-1 TRBD1 TRBV9 CASSEGADTEAFF TGTGCCAGCAGTGAGGGGGCGGATACTGAAGCTTTCTTT
once TRBJ1-2 TRBD1 TRBV28 CASSSPQGVNYYGYTF TGTGCCAGCAGTTCGCCACAGGGGGTCAACTACTATGGCTACACCTTC